This T cell receptor (beta chain) was identified in a study of cytomegalovirus exposure and HLA in healthy donors. Study-wide context: Earlier sequencing of around 190 million T cells yielded 95 million to 120 million unique TCR beta sequences. Broader study findings: Later analysis revealed greater clonal expansion in HLA-associated TCR beta chains than in equally common others. A highly shared variant cluster was judged a likely technical artifact.

To note about this clone: Its target is unknown.

V lost 4 bases and J lost 2, with 15 bases in between. The CDR3 covers 15 residues. Germline loops: CDR1 SGHNT, CDR2 YENEEA. The PCR contained 60 Vbeta and 13 Jbeta primers. Sequencing was performed with immunoSEQ multiplex PCR; in TCRdb, only in-frame clones are kept and a portion is missing. This sample has 150,000 to 200,000 clones, with roughly 80% found just once. The clonotype originates from a man younger than 35 in good health and CMV-seronegative. The sequenced sample was PBMCs. The V call is TRBV11-3, the J call TRBJ2-7; possible D gene TRBD1, 6 bases. The CDR3, as DNA: TGTGCCAGCAGCTCCCAAGGGGGACCAGCCTACGAGCAGTACTTC. It yields the protein CASSSQGGPAYEQYF.